This TCR beta chain comes out of a study of T cells expressing NK-cell markers. TCRdb reprocessed the 5' RACE reads and stores each CDR3 protein as one record, lacking DNA. Its listing shows a few hundred thousand distinct CDR3 sequences. The CDR3 runs 16 residues. Germline V gene data show CDR1 as SGHNT and CDR2 as YYREEE (reference sequence). Sequencing used blood T cells: a sorted CD56 or NKG2C T cell subset, CD4+ or CD8+ T cells, or bulk PBMC T cells (not recorded which). This receptor was obtained from a young man in good health. V is TRBV5-4 and J is TRBJ2-5; TCRdb outputs TRBD2, but without DNA this stays unchecked. This CDR3 reads CASSPLRLAGEETQYF.